Listed below are T cell receptor beta chains from one sample, sequenced in a study of cytomegalovirus exposure and HLA in healthy donors. Clones were sequenced by immunoSEQ multiplex PCR, and TCRdb holds only the in-frame ones, with some missing. Here the sample spans 90,000 to 140,000 clones, 75% to 90% being singletons. The specimen was PBMCs. Every receptor here comes from a man aged 25 to 40 in good health and CMV-seropositive. CDR3s include the opening cysteine and the closing phenylalanine or tryptophan. A D gene is named only where the DNA matches it firmly. Clone size appears in some rows only: once, few, many, or a class for an expanded clone.

J gene,D gene,clone size,V gene,CDR3 DNA,CDR3 protein
TRBJ1-2,TRBD1,-,TRBV12-5,TGTGCTAGTGGTTTGAGCGGCAGGGGGAACTATGGCTACACCTTC,CASGLSGRGNYGYTF
TRBJ2-3,-,medium-sized,TRBV11-1,TGTGCCAGCACCCTAGGGCAGGGGCCCACAGATACGCAGTATTTT,CASTLGQGPTDTQYF
TRBJ2-7,TRBD1,-,TRBV5-5,TGTGCCAGCAGTATAACGGGACAGGGCTTACCGGGGGACGAGCAGTACTTC,CASSITGQGLPGDEQYF
TRBJ2-1,-,-,TRBV7-7,TGTGCTAGCAGCTCATCCAGAAACAATGAGCAGTTCTTC,CASSSSRNNEQFF
TRBJ2-1,TRBD2,-,TRBV2,TGTGCCAGCAGAGAGACTATTCTAGCGGGGGACCACAATGAGCAGTTCTTC,CASRETILAGDHNEQFF
TRBJ2-3,-,-,TRBV12-5,TGTGCTAGTGGTTTGGATAGAGAGGACCAACCGAGGGTCACAGATACGCAGTATTTT,CASGLDREDQPRVTDTQYF
TRBJ2-3,TRBD2,-,TRBV14,TGTGCCAGCAGCCAAGACAGCGGGGCCACAGATACGCAGTATTTT,CASSQDSGATDTQYF
TRBJ2-7,TRBD1,-,TRBV28,TGTGCCAGCGGGAGCCCGGACAGGGTGAGTTGGGAGCAGTACTTC,CASGSPDRVSWEQYF
TRBJ1-2,-,-,TRBV29-1,TGCAGCGTTTGGATTGACATCGGACTCTATGGCTACACCTTT,CSVWIDIGLYGYTF
TRBJ1-2,TRBD1,-,TRBV5-1,TGCGCCAGCAGCTTGGTATCAGGGGGGTATGGCTACACCTTC,CASSLVSGGYGYTF
TRBJ2-5,TRBD1,-,TRBV7-2,TGTGCCAGCAGCCTCCCCTCCGGGACAGGGCGAGAGACCCAGTACTTC,CASSLPSGTGRETQYF
TRBJ2-7,-,-,TRBV30,TGTGCCTGGAGTCTGGAGGCCGAGCAGTACTTC,CAWSLEAEQYF
TRBJ2-2,TRBD1,-,TRBV4-1,TGCGCCAGCAGCCAAGATCGGTCCAGGGGGATTACGAACACCGGGGAGCTGTTTTTT,CASSQDRSRGITNTGELFF
TRBJ1-3,TRBD1,-,TRBV6-5,TGTGCCAGTACAGGGGGCTCGGGAAACACCATATATTTT,CASTGGSGNTIYF
TRBJ2-5,TRBD2,-,TRBV6-1,TGTGCCAGCAGTGAATTAGGGCGTGGCGGGGGGGCACGGGAAGGGACCCAGTACTTC,CASSELGRGGGAREGTQYF
TRBJ2-4,-,once,TRBV27,TGTGCCAGCAGTCTAGGACTAAAAAACATTCAGTACTTC,CASSLGLKNIQYF
TRBJ2-1,-,-,TRBV9,TGTGCCAGCAGCCCCAATCGTGGGGGGGCTTTGTTCAATGAGCAGTTCTTC,CASSPNRGGALFNEQFF